A single sample is the source of the 28 T cell receptor beta chains below, sequenced in a study of blood T cell repertoires in COVID-19. The protocol was immunoSEQ multiplex PCR, while the TCRdb copy is restricted to in-frame clones and leaves out a portion. The sample lists some 200,000 clones, about nine tenths seen once, with 5.9% in the top ten. Specimen: peripheral blood. The receptors originated from a man older than 75 with acute or convalescent COVID-19.

V is TRBV7-2 and J is TRBJ2-2; maybe TRBD2 (6 bases). V was shortened by 5 bases and J by 3 bases, with 13 bases between the two germline ends. This CDR3 spans 15 amino acids. The germline gives CDR1 SGHTA, CDR2 FQGNSA. This CDR3 reads CASSPTGLHTGELFF. CDR3 sequence (DNA): TGTGCCAGCAGCCCCACGGGACTCCACACCGGGGAGCTGTTTTTT. Variable domain in full (rest from reference TRBV7-2 and TRBJ2-2): GAGVSQSPSNKVTEKGKDVELRCDPISGHTALYWYRQSLGQGLEFLIYFQGNSAPDKSGLPSDRFSAERTGGSVSTLTIQRTQQEDSAVYLCASSPTGLHTGELFFGEGSRLTVL.

Only one count was recorded for this clone. This chain links TRBV19 with TRBJ2-3; D call uncertain. Germline values: CDR1 LNHDA, CDR2 SQIVND (reference sequence). CDR3 length: 14 amino acids. V lost 4 bases and J lost 3, with 11 bases in between. The CDR3: CASSTGMRTDTQYF. In nucleotides, the CDR3 is TGTGCCAGTAGTACCGGTATGAGAACAGATACGCAGTATTTT. Combining the CDR3 with reference TRBV19 and TRBJ2-3 gives the whole variable domain DGGITQSPKYLFRKEGQNVTLSCEQNLNHDAMYWYRQDPGQGLRLIYYSQIVNDFQKGDIAEGYSVSREKKESFPLTVTSAQKNPTAFYLCASSTGMRTDTQYFGPGTRLTVL.

The chain couples TRBV19 to TRBJ2-1; tentative D call: TRBD2 (5 bases). This CDR3 has 15 residues. CDR1 and CDR2 (germline): LNHDA, SQIVND (reference sequence). V lost 1 base and J 7 bases, leaving 14 bases between the germline ends. The CDR3 protein is CASSIVGPSRNEQFF. The CDR3 bases are TGTGCCAGTAGTATAGTAGGTCCTAGCCGGAATGAGCAGTTCTTC.

This chain links TRBV12-3 or TRBV12-4 with TRBJ2-1; TRBD2 agrees at 8 bases. V lost 3 bases to trimming and J lost 7 bases; unmatched junction nucleotides: 2. This CDR3 spans 13 amino acids. The CDR3 DNA is TGTGCCAGCAGTTTTTCGGGGGGGAATGAGCAGTTCTTC. Amino acids: CASSFSGGNEQFF.

The rearrangement uses TRBV19 and TRBJ2-1, with 9 bases fitting TRBD2. J was trimmed by 4 bases and V by 7 bases; bases with no gene match: 14. Germline assignment: CDR1 LNHDA and CDR2 SQIVND (reference sequence). This CDR3 is built from 17 residues. This chain's CDR3 is CASKREFSGRGYNEQFF. The CDR3 bases are TGTGCCAGTAAAAGGGAATTTAGCGGGAGAGGGTACAATGAGCAGTTCTTC.

The chain combines TRBV29-1 with TRBJ2-1; 11 bases fit TRBD2. Germline assignment: CDR1 SQVTM and CDR2 ANQGSEA. The CDR3 is made up of 15 amino acids. The trim removed 2 bases at V and 2 bases at J, leaving 2 bases unmatched. The CDR3 here is CSVELTSGAYNEQFF. DNA of the CDR3: TGCAGCGTTGAATTGACTAGCGGGGCCTACAATGAGCAGTTCTTC.

This chain uses TRBV7-2 with TRBJ2-3, with D unresolved. The CDR3 loop spans 13 amino acids. In germline, CDR1 is SGHTA, CDR2 FQGNSA. Trimming removed 3 bases at V and 1 base at J, with 5 bases between. CDR3 loop: CASSFGRTDTQYF. The CDR3 region has the DNA TGTGCCAGCAGCTTTGGGCGCACAGATACGCAGTATTTT. The entire variable domain, with the rest obtained from reference TRBV7-2 and TRBJ2-3, is as follows: GAGVSQSPSNKVTEKGKDVELRCDPISGHTALYWYRQSLGQGLEFLIYFQGNSAPDKSGLPSDRFSAERTGGSVSTLTIQRTQQEDSAVYLCASSFGRTDTQYFGPGTRLTVL.

The CDR3 region is CASNPDRVSGNTIYF. In nucleotides, the CDR3 is TGTGCCAGCAACCCTGACAGGGTCTCTGGAAACACCATATATTTT. The V call is TRBV7-9, the J call TRBJ1-3; 7 positions agree with TRBD1. The germline V gene has CDR1 SEHNR and CDR2 FQNEAQ (reference sequence). This CDR3 spans 15 amino acids. V trimming: 7 bases; J trimming: 0 bases; junction bases outside the gene matches: 6.

The chain is built from TRBV5-8 and TRBJ2-3, with a weak D call TRBD1 (6 bases). V lost 1 base to trimming and J lost 3 bases, with 9 bases between them. The CDR3 is 14 amino acids. Germline CDR1 reads SGHTS; CDR2 reads YDEGEE. CDR3 protein: CASSLIGQTDTQYF. In nucleotides, the CDR3 is TGTGCCAGCAGCTTGATTGGACAGACAGATACGCAGTATTTT.

A single count supports this clone. The junction departs from the called germline gene at one end, perhaps through a read error. This chain uses TRBV6-6 with TRBJ1-6; 9 positions match TRBD1. The CDR3 loop spans 13 amino acids. Germline V lookup: CDR1 MNHNY, CDR2 SVGAGI (reference sequence). The chain's CDR3 is CASSPDRGRGHPF. CDR3 DNA sequence: TGTGCCAGCAGTCCGGACAGGGGAAGAGGACACCCCTTT.

V gene TRBV18 combines with J gene TRBJ2-7, with 11 bases aligning to TRBD2. J gave up 7 bases and V 3 bases, and 8 bases lay outside the gene matches. The germline CDR1 and CDR2 sequences are KGHSH and LQKENI. The CDR3 extends over 15 amino acids. The CDR3 loop is CASSPGLAVRGEQYF. The CDR3 DNA is TGTGCCAGCTCACCGGGACTAGCGGTACGGGGAGAGCAGTACTTC.

This sequence joins TRBV27 and TRBJ2-7; D is unclear. Trimming removed 6 bases from V and 4 bases from J, with 13 bases in between. Germline V gives CDR1 MNHEY, CDR2 SMNVEV (reference sequence). There are 13 residues in the CDR3. Written as DNA, the CDR3 is TGTGCCAGCAGCCTAAAGCTTGCATACGAGCAGTACTTC. Translating gives CASSLKLAYEQYF.

This clone was seen a single time. The chain is built from TRBV30 and TRBJ2-1, with TRBD1 matching over 8 bases. The CDR3 loop spans 15 amino acids. The germline CDR1 and CDR2 sequences are GTSNPN and SVGIG (reference sequence). With V trimmed by 5 bases and J by 2 bases, 8 bases remained unmatched. CDR3 sequence: CAWLPGTGPYNEQFF. Written as DNA, the CDR3 is TGTGCCTGGTTGCCCGGGACAGGACCCTACAATGAGCAGTTCTTC.

The gene calls are TRBV11-2 and TRBJ2-7; 9 nucleotides line up with TRBD1. J lost 6 bases, V lost 3 bases, and 3 bases had no gene match. Germline CDR1 and CDR2: SGHAT and FQNNGV. CDR3 length: 13 amino acids. DNA of the CDR3: TGTGCCAGCAGCTTCCTGACAGGGGGCGAGCAGTACTTC. Translated, it gives CASSFLTGGEQYF.

The chain uses TRBV6-5 and TRBJ2-1; TRBD2 is a possible D gene (5 bases). In germline, CDR1 is MNHEY, CDR2 SVGAGI. The CDR3 contains 13 residues. Trimming shortened V by 6 bases and J by 6 bases, and 12 bases separated the two germline ends. CDR3 loop: CASRGVLGNEQFF. The CDR3 DNA sequence: TGTGCCAGCAGGGGAGTATTAGGCAATGAGCAGTTCTTC.

This chain uses TRBV18 with TRBJ1-1, with TRBD1 identical over 11 bases. V dropped 6 bases and J dropped 11; count of bases not matched to a gene: 8. CDR3 size: 13 residues. Germline CDR1 is KGHSH and CDR2 is LQKENI. CDR3 amino acids: CASSQGDRGSAFF. CDR3 bases: TGTGCCAGCTCCCAGGGGGACAGGGGGAGCGCTTTCTTT.

The chain employs TRBV27 and TRBJ2-3; weak D call: TRBD2 (7 bases). The CDR3 length is 14 residues. The V gene lost 4 bases and the J gene lost 4 bases, with 12 bases spanning the gap. CDR1 is MNHEY, CDR2 SMNVEV, per germline (reference sequence). The CDR3 bases are TGTGCCAGCAGTTGGGGGGGCCGGGCAGATACGCAGTATTTT. Translating gives CASSWGGRADTQYF.

The chain joins TRBV7-6 to TRBJ2-7, with TRBD2 matching 12 bases. J lost 6 bases, V lost 5 bases, and 11 bases had no gene match. Germline CDR1 reads SGHVS; CDR2 reads FNYEAQ. The CDR3 covers 16 residues. CDR3 DNA sequence: TGTGCCAGCAGCCGACGACTAGCGGGAGAGATCCGCGAGCAGTACTTC. As protein: CASSRRLAGEIREQYF.

The chain employs TRBV5-4 and TRBJ2-3; 11 bases fit TRBD2. CDR1 SGHNT and CDR2 YYREEE come from the germline V gene (reference sequence). The CDR3 covers 16 residues. The junction had 10 bases not matched to a gene; V was cut back by 5 bases and J by 5 bases. CDR3 protein: CASRATWTSGRDTQYF. The CDR3 region has the DNA TGTGCCAGCAGAGCTACTTGGACTAGCGGGCGAGATACGCAGTATTTT.

The chain recombines TRBV19 with TRBJ2-1; 8 positions match TRBD2. Germline values: CDR1 LNHDA, CDR2 SQIVND (reference sequence). The junction had 13 bases not matched to a gene; V was cut back by 5 bases and J by 4 bases. The CDR3 has 17 residues. CDR3 region: CASSLRKDSGKYNEQFF. The CDR3 DNA reads TGTGCCAGTAGTCTCAGAAAGGATAGCGGGAAATACAATGAGCAGTTCTTC. The whole variable domain, remainder taken from reference TRBV19 and TRBJ2-1, is DGGITQSPKYLFRKEGQNVTLSCEQNLNHDAMYWYRQDPGQGLRLIYYSQIVNDFQKGDIAEGYSVSREKKESFPLTVTSAQKNPTAFYLCASSLRKDSGKYNEQFFGPGTRLTVL.

The rearrangement links TRBV19 to TRBJ1-5, with 7 bases matching TRBD1. V lost 7 bases to trimming and J lost 5 bases; unmatched junction nucleotides: 2. The CDR3 sequence is 12 residues long. The germline gives CDR1 LNHDA, CDR2 SQIVND (reference sequence). CDR3 sequence reads: CASNRGDQPQHF. The DNA of the CDR3 is TGTGCCAGTAACAGGGGAGATCAGCCCCAGCATTTT.

Only a few counts were recorded for this clone. The V gene is TRBV19, the J gene TRBJ1-2; D uncertain. The CDR3 length is 11 residues. Between the trimmed V and J ends, which lost 3 bases and 6 bases, there was a span of 5 bases. The germline V gene encodes CDR1 LNHDA and CDR2 SQIVND (reference sequence). In DNA form, the CDR3 reads TGTGCCAGTAGTATCTACGATGGCTACACCTTC. Translated: CASSIYDGYTF.

The genes are TRBV6-5 and TRBJ2-7; 7 positions match TRBD2. This CDR3 has 13 residues. The J segment lost 6 bases and the V segment lost 1 base, leaving 3 bases of the junction unmatched. The germline V gene encodes CDR1 MNHEY and CDR2 SVGAGI. The CDR3 reads CASSYCGSCEQYV. The CDR3 DNA follows: TGTGCCAGCAGTTACTGCGGGAGTTGCGAGCAGTACGTC.

The rearrangement uses TRBV7-2 and TRBJ2-3, with unresolved D. This CDR3 has 14 amino acids. V was cut by 3 bases and J by 0 bases, with 7 bases left in between. Looked up from germline, CDR1 is SGHTA and CDR2 is FQGNSA. The CDR3 is CASSFRGSTDTQYF. CDR3 coding DNA: TGTGCCAGCAGCTTCCGAGGAAGCACAGATACGCAGTATTTT.

The J gene is TRBJ2-1, the V gene TRBV7-3; 11 bases are shared with TRBD2. Germline V gene sequence: CDR1 SGHTA, CDR2 FQGTGA. V shed 2 bases and J 8 bases; nucleotides not matched to a gene: 5. This CDR3 spans 15 amino acids. The CDR3 DNA follows: TGTGCCAGCAGCTTACAACTAGCGGGAGTATATGAGCAGTTCTTC. Translating it yields CASSLQLAGVYEQFF.

In its sample, this clone was seen a few times. The chain joins TRBV24-1 to TRBJ2-2; 15 nucleotides match TRBD2. The germline V gene has CDR1 KGHDR and CDR2 SFDVKD. Trimming removed 9 bases from V and 5 bases from J; junction bases left unmatched: 9. The CDR3 is 17 amino acids. The CDR3 region is CATGDRGLAGGTGELFF. For the CDR3, the DNA is TGTGCCACCGGGGACAGAGGACTAGCGGGAGGGACCGGGGAGCTGTTTTTT.

The V gene is TRBV6-2 or TRBV6-3, the J gene TRBJ2-7; 8 nucleotides match TRBD2. V gave up 2 bases and J gave up 5 bases; unmatched junction bases: 5. Germline V gene lookup returns CDR1 MNHEY and CDR2 SVGEGT. The length of the CDR3 is 14 residues. The CDR3 DNA sequence: TGTGCCAGCAGTTACCTTAGCGGGAAGAACGAGCAGTACGTC. Translation gives CASSYLSGKNEQYV.

There are a few counts of this clone. The chain couples TRBV6-5 to TRBJ2-7; 8 positions agree with TRBD1. The CDR3 is 14 residues long. V was clipped by 6 bases and J by 4 bases; unmatched bases: 8. Germline V gene sequence: CDR1 MNHEY, CDR2 SVGAGI. CDR3 DNA sequence: TGTGCCAGCAGAGATCAGGGGGCGTCGTACGAGCAGTACTTC. This codes for CASRDQGASYEQYF.